This TCR beta chain was sequenced during a study of T cells in Graves' hyperthyroidism and ophthalmopathy. The study's findings and limits: Most expanded thyroid clonotypes above 0.001 also appeared in blood. The model anticipated ophthalmopathy a median around 6 months pre-onset.

Among ophthalmopathy patients, the Clinical Activity Score reached at least 3, the NOSPECS grade reached at least 4, and duration remained under 3 months. What was amplified from RNA transcripts were TCR beta CDR3 regions. First-round RT-PCR with HTBI primers amplified the TCR CDR3 region. Each CDR3 protein is one row after TCRdb ran MiXCR on the multiplex PCR reads. The sample lists hundreds of thousands of distinct CDR3 sequences; 16% were seen once. On this clonotype itself: Its target is unknown.

CDR1 ENHRY and CDR2 SYGVKD come from the germline V gene. This CDR3 comprises 13 residues. Trimming left V 3 bases short and J 8 bases short, with 11 bases between. The receptor was isolated from a woman in her thirties or forties with Graves' ophthalmopathy. The chain employs TRBV10-3 and TRBJ2-1; D not resolved. The sequencing sample was made of blood. CDR3 DNA: TGTGCCATCAGTGATTACGCAGGAGATGAGCAGTTCTTC. Its protein is CAISDYAGDEQFF.